This TCR beta chain was identified in a study of T cells after yellow fever vaccination. Findings and limits, study-wide: It was a small share of clonotypes that appeared in both CD4 and CD8 compartments. After the booster, about 95% of CD4 and 75% to 90% of CD8 primary-response clones were re-detected.

5'RACE template switching produced TCR cDNA carrying a universal primer site and UMIs. TCRdb itself ran the 5' RACE reads through MiXCR, one entry per CDR3 protein. The sample shows about 400,000 distinct CDR3 sequences, approximately 5.7% of them seen only once. As concerns this clonotype: Its antigen remains unidentified.

V was shortened by 1 base and J by 1 base, with 7 bases between the two germline ends. Per the germline V gene, CDR1 is LGHNA and CDR2 is YNFKEQ. The CDR3 contains 14 residues. This clonotype was sampled from a young man who received the YFV17D yellow fever vaccine. The material was PBMCs, obtained 5 days after the yellow fever booster vaccination. V and J are TRBV4-2 and TRBJ1-1; D call uncertain. The CDR3 sequence is CASSQVGGNTEAFF. For the CDR3, the DNA is TGTGCCAGCAGCCAAGTCGGCGGGAACACTGAAGCTTTCTTT.